The source of this T cell receptor (beta chain) is a study of T cell changes during pregnancy in multiple sclerosis. V shed 1 base and J shed 5 bases, with 12 bases lying between them. The CDR3 is made up of 15 amino acids. Germline values: CDR1 LNHNV, CDR2 YYDKDF (reference sequence). Clones were read by immunoSEQ multiplex PCR, and TCRdb kept only the in-frame ones, dropping some. The table lists tens of thousands of clones, almost 90% of them singletons. This clone appeared a single time. J is TRBJ2-1 and V is TRBV15; TRBD1 is a possible D gene (5 bases). This clonotype originated in a female donor in good health, enrolled as a control in a pregnancy study. The sequencing used peripheral blood, collected after pregnancy. CDR3 sequence reads: CATSRGGPGNNEQFF. In nucleotides, the CDR3 is TGTGCCACCAGCAGAGGGGGCCCAGGCAACAATGAGCAGTTCTTC.